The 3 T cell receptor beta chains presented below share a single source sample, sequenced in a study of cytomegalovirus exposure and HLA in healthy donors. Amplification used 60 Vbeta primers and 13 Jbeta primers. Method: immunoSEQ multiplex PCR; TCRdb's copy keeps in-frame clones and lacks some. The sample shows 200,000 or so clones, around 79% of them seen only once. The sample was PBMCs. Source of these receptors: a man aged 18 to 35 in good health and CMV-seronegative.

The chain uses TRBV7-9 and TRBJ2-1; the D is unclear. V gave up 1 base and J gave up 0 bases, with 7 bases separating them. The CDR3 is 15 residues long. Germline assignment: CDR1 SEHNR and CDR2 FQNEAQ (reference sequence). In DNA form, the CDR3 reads TGTGCCAGCAGCTTAGTGATCAGCTCCTACAATGAGCAGTTCTTC. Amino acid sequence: CASSLVISSYNEQFF. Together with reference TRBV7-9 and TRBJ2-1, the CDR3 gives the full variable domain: DTGVSQNPRHKITKRGQNVTFRCDPISEHNRLYWYRQTLGQGPEFLTYFQNEAQLEKSRLLSDRFSAERPKGSFSTLEIQRTEQGDSAMYLCASSLVISSYNEQFFGPGTRLTVL.

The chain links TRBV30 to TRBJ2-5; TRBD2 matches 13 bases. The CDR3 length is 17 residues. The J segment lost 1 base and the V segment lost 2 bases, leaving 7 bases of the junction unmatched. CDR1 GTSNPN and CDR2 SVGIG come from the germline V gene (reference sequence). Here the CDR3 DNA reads TGTGCCTGGAGTCGAGGACTAGCGGGAGTCGGCCAAGAGACCCAGTACTTC. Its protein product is CAWSRGLAGVGQETQYF.

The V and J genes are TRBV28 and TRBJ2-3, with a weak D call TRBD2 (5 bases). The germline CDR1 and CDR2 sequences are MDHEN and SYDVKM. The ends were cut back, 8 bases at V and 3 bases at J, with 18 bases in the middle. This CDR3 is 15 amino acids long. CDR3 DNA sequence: TGTGCCAGCGTTGGAACCGGGGTAGCAACAGATACGCAGTATTTT. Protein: CASVGTGVATDTQYF. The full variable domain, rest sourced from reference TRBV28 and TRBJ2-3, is DVKVTQSSRYLVKRTGEKVFLECVQDMDHENMFWYRQDPGLGLRLIYFSYDVKMKEKGDIPEGYSVSREKKERFSLILESASTNQTSMYLCASVGTGVATDTQYFGPGTRLTVL.